The T cell receptor (beta chain) described here comes from a study of beta chain features in type 1 diabetes. Turning to the study itself: Researchers looked at some 110 million sorted cells across all samples.

Per germline, CDR1 MDHEN and CDR2 SYDVKM. The CDR3 extends over 13 amino acids. Trimming cost V 2 bases and J 8 bases; bases outside gene matches: 1. Reverse transcribing all isolated RNA meant expressed TCRB transcripts were sequenced. Naive, central memory and regulatory T cell samples yielded around 3.3 million reads on average. Method: immunoSEQ multiplex PCR; TCRdb's copy keeps in-frame clones and lacks some. The profile covers a few hundred thousand clones, with 13% appearing a single time and about 0.016% taken by the ten largest. By way of CD45RO/CCR7/CD25/CD127/CD95/CD27, the CD4+ regulatory, stem cell-like memory, central memory and naive cells were sorted. Study observations and caveats: TCRB CDR3s from Type 1 diabetes patients were moderately but significantly shorter in all four CD4+ subsets. Overrepresentation of cells with high TCR expression could result from cDNA sequencing.

Only a few counts were recorded for this clone. Its antigen remains unknown. This TCR came from a woman under 30 with type 1 diabetes. Sequenced input: naive CD4+ T cells from blood. The V and J genes are TRBV28 and TRBJ1-4, with TRBD1 identical over 8 bases. The CDR3 sequence: CASSLRDREKLFF. DNA for the CDR3: TGTGCCAGCAGTTTACGGGACAGGGAAAAACTGTTTTTT.